Following are 27 T cell receptor beta chains from one sample sequenced in a study of identical twins. TCRdb processed the 5' RACE reads anew with MiXCR; each CDR3 protein has one entry. This table holds hundreds of thousands of distinct CDR3 sequences, about 20% found once. The data were also submitted as part of a second study, on T cells expressing NK-cell markers.

The material sequenced was PBMCs. The receptors derive from a woman younger than 35 in good health.

This clonotype has only a few counts. The gene calls are TRBV7-2 and TRBJ2-7, with D possibly called TRBD1 or TRBD2 (5 bases each). Germline CDR1 SGHTA, CDR2 FQGNSA. The CDR3 sequence is 14 residues long. V dropped 5 bases and J dropped 3 bases, with 14 bases sitting between them. This CDR3 reads CASSQGTAIYEQYF. The CDR3, as DNA: TGTGCCAGCAGCCAAGGGACCGCCATCTACGAGCAGTACTTC.

CDR3: CASSEGQGLPSYEQYF. The CDR3 DNA sequence: TGTGCCAGCAGCGAGGGACAGGGGCTACCCTCCTACGAGCAGTACTTC. The chain employs TRBV11-2 and TRBJ2-7; 10 bases agree with TRBD1. Trimming removed 5 bases from V and 0 bases from J; junction bases left unmatched: 7. Germline V gives CDR1 SGHAT, CDR2 FQNNGV. The length of the CDR3 is 16 residues.

J is TRBJ2-6 and V is TRBV29-1; no clear D gene. In germline, CDR1 is SQVTM, CDR2 ANQGSEA. This CDR3 has 15 amino acids. V lost 4 bases, J lost 0 bases, and 10 bases lay in between. The CDR3 DNA is TGCAGCGTTGGCGCTACGACCTCTGGGGCCAACGTCCTGACTTTC. This translates into CSVGATTSGANVLTF.

The chain joins TRBV6-1 to TRBJ2-5; TRBD2 matches 9 bases. CDR1 and CDR2 from the germline V gene are MNHNS and SASEGT. This CDR3 contains 15 residues. Trimming at V came to 7 bases and at J to 5 bases, leaving 11 bases not matched to a gene. This CDR3 is CASINFAGGAETQYF. CDR3 nucleotide sequence: TGTGCCAGCATAAATTTTGCGGGGGGGGCGGAGACCCAGTACTTC.

J is TRBJ2-2 and V is TRBV12-3 or TRBV12-4, with 8 bases identical to TRBD1. After removal of 6 bases from V and 0 bases from J, the junction contained 3 bases not matched to a gene. The CDR3 runs 15 residues. CDR3 nucleotide sequence: TGTGCCAGCAGACCAGGGGGCGCGAACACCGGGGAGCTGTTTTTT. Translated, it gives CASRPGGANTGELFF.

This clonotype was counted many times. V and J are TRBV6-2 or TRBV6-3 and TRBJ2-5; weak D call: TRBD2 (6 bases). This CDR3 contains 15 residues. V lost 2 bases and J lost 2, with 12 bases in between. Per germline, CDR1 MNHEY and CDR2 SVGEGT. CDR3 sequence (DNA): TGTGCCAGCAGTTACGAACTAGCATCACAAGAGACCCAGTACTTC. Translating gives CASSYELASQETQYF.

In its sample, this clonotype was seen many times. The CDR3 DNA follows: TGTGCCAGCAGTGACGTCGCTACGCAGTATTTT. Amino acids: CASSDVATQYF. J is TRBJ2-3 and V is TRBV12-3 or TRBV12-4; D is unclear. The V gene lost 5 bases and the J gene lost 8 bases, with 8 bases spanning the gap. This CDR3 region has 11 residues.

The V and J genes are TRBV7-2 and TRBJ2-7, with D perhaps matching TRBD2 (6 bases). This CDR3 spans 13 amino acids. The germline CDR1 and CDR2 sequences are SGHTA and FQGNSA. The V end was cut by 3 bases, the J end by 6 bases, with 12 bases between. The CDR3 is CASSFNRESEQYF. CDR3 DNA sequence: TGTGCCAGCAGCTTTAACCGGGAGAGCGAGCAGTACTTC.

This clonotype was detected a few times. V and J are TRBV27 and TRBJ2-3; D is unclear. CDR1 and CDR2 from the germline V gene are MNHEY and SMNVEV (reference sequence). The CDR3 spans 15 residues. V lost 4 bases and J 4 bases, leaving 15 bases between the germline ends. The CDR3 spells CASSSLGSSADTQYF. The CDR3, as DNA: TGTGCCAGCAGTTCCTTGGGTAGCTCGGCAGATACGCAGTATTTT.

This chain joins TRBV20-1 and TRBJ2-3; a weak D match, TRBD1 (7 bases). There are 14 residues in the CDR3. Germline V lookup: CDR1 DFQATT, CDR2 SNEGSKA (reference sequence). The V end lost 6 bases, the J end lost 2 bases, and 15 bases lay between the germline ends. DNA of the CDR3: TGCAGTGCCCCAGGGGGGACAGACACAGATACGCAGTATTTT. Translating gives CSAPGGTDTDTQYF.

This clonotype was detected many times. The rearrangement links TRBV2 to TRBJ2-7; tentative D call: TRBD2 (5 bases). Germline V gene data show CDR1 as SNHLY and CDR2 as FYNNEI. V gave up 3 bases and J gave up 5 bases, with 20 bases separating them. The CDR3 sequence is 16 residues long. The CDR3 DNA follows: TGTGCCAGCAGTGACAGTAGGAGGATCGGAGAGCACGAGCAGTACTTC. Translating it yields CASSDSRRIGEHEQYF.

This clonotype has ten or more counts. The V and J genes are TRBV20-1 and TRBJ2-7; the D is unclear. The germline gives CDR1 DFQATT, CDR2 SNEGSKA (reference sequence). V gave up 5 bases and J gave up 5 bases, with 7 bases separating them. This CDR3 contains 10 residues. The CDR3 loop reads CSAGRDEQYF. The CDR3 nucleotides read TGCAGTGCTGGACGAGACGAGCAGTACTTC.

This clonotype was seen only a few times. V and J are TRBV10-3 and TRBJ1-5; 12 bases agree with TRBD1. CDR3 size: 14 residues. Germline assignment: CDR1 ENHRY and CDR2 SYGVKD. The V and J ends lost 11 bases and 4 bases, in that order; junction bases with no gene match: 6. CDR3 in amino acids: CAARDRGLNQPQHF. The CDR3, as DNA: TGTGCCGCTAGGGACAGGGGGCTTAATCAGCCCCAGCATTTT.

This clonotype was seen more than once but under ten times. The rearrangement links TRBV18 to TRBJ1-2; D is perhaps TRBD1 (6 bases). V lost 6 bases to trimming and J lost 5 bases, with 13 bases between them. CDR3 length: 13 amino acids. Germline V CDR1 and CDR2: KGHSH, LQKENI. The CDR3 region has the DNA TGTGCCAGCTCTCCTGGACAGTTATATGGCTACACCTTC. Amino acid sequence: CASSPGQLYGYTF.

This chain connects TRBV12-3 or TRBV12-4 to TRBJ2-7, with TRBD2 matching over 9 bases. The CDR3 runs to 17 residues. Germline trimming cut 3 bases from V and 4 bases from J; bases unmatched to any gene: 13. CDR3 loop: CASSFGSSGVSRYEQYF. The CDR3 coding sequence is TGTGCCAGCAGTTTTGGCTCTAGCGGGGTTAGCCGGTACGAGCAGTACTTC.

This clonotype was seen only a few times. The chain joins TRBV5-1 to TRBJ2-5, with TRBD1 as a possible D gene (5 bases). Trimming took 3 bases from V and 4 from J, leaving 19 bases between them. Germline-derived CDR1 and CDR2 are SGHRS and YFSETQ. The CDR3 is 16 amino acids. The DNA of the CDR3 is TGCGCCAGCAGCTACTCTCGAACAGGAAGTCGAGAGACCCAGTACTTC. Translation gives CASSYSRTGSRETQYF. Together with reference TRBV5-1 and TRBJ2-5, the CDR3 gives the full variable domain: KAGVTQTPRYLIKTRGQQVTLSCSPISGHRSVSWYQQTPGQGLQFLFEYFSETQRNKGNFPGRFSGRQFSNSRSEMNVSTLELGDSALYLCASSYSRTGSRETQYFGPGTRLLVL.

The chain is built from TRBV29-1 and TRBJ2-5, with D possibly matching TRBD1 (6 bases). The CDR3 is made up of 13 amino acids. V lost 6 bases, J lost 4 bases, and 15 bases lay in between. CDR1 is SQVTM and CDR2 is ANQGSEA in the germline V gene. CDR3: CSVGWGRGETQYF. For the CDR3, the DNA is TGCAGCGTGGGCTGGGGGCGTGGAGAGACCCAGTACTTC.

In its sample, this clonotype was seen a few times. Written as DNA, the CDR3 is TGTGCCAGCAGTTACTATCGACGCGGGGGGGGTGAGCAGTTCTTC. It codes for CASSYYRRGGGEQFF. The chain recombines TRBV6-2 or TRBV6-3 with TRBJ2-1, with 9 bases lining up with TRBD2. Germline assignment: CDR1 MNHEY and CDR2 SVGEGT. Unmatched junction bases numbered 7, after V lost 1 base and J lost 9 bases. This CDR3 has 15 amino acids.

In its sample, this clonotype was seen a few times. V usage is TRBV5-1 and J usage is TRBJ2-5; 7 positions match TRBD1. CDR1 is SGHRS and CDR2 is YFSETQ in the germline V gene. Unmatched junction bases numbered 4, after V lost 2 bases and J lost 3 bases. This CDR3 has 14 residues. The CDR3 nucleotides read TGCGCCAGCAGCTTCGTCCAGGGGGAAGAGACCCAGTACTTC. It yields the protein CASSFVQGEETQYF.

The V call is TRBV6-5, the J call TRBJ1-2; TRBD1 is a possible D gene (6 bases). The CDR3 runs 15 residues. V lost 0 bases and J 2 bases, leaving 10 bases between the germline ends. Looked up from germline, CDR1 is MNHEY and CDR2 is SVGAGI. This chain's CDR3 is CASSYSRGGNYGYTF. CDR3 bases: TGTGCCAGCAGTTACTCGAGGGGGGGGAACTATGGCTACACCTTC.

V usage is TRBV7-6 and J usage is TRBJ1-1, with a weak D call TRBD1 (5 bases). Germline values: CDR1 SGHVS, CDR2 FNYEAQ. This CDR3 has 14 residues. Between the trimmed V and J ends, which lost 8 bases and 6 bases, there was a span of 19 bases. CDR3 residues: CASQPREVSPEAFF. CDR3 nucleotides: TGTGCCAGCCAACCCAGGGAAGTGAGTCCTGAAGCTTTCTTT.

The V gene is TRBV5-1, the J gene TRBJ2-7, with D perhaps TRBD1 (6 bases). V gave up 3 bases and J gave up 0 bases, with 19 bases separating them. In germline, CDR1 is SGHRS, CDR2 YFSETQ. The CDR3 length is 17 residues. The CDR3 region is CASSWGPRRGSSYEQYF. DNA of the CDR3: TGCGCCAGCAGCTGGGGCCCCCGTAGGGGGAGCTCCTACGAGCAGTACTTC.

The J gene is TRBJ2-7, the V gene TRBV10-3, with D perhaps TRBD1 or TRBD2 (5 bases each). Looked up from germline, CDR1 is ENHRY and CDR2 is SYGVKD. Trimming removed 4 bases at V and 2 bases at J, with 9 bases between. This CDR3 comprises 13 residues. The CDR3, as DNA: TGTGCCATCAGTGCCGGGACGGCCTACGAGCAGTACTTC. It is translated as CAISAGTAYEQYF.

This clonotype was seen a handful of times. The chain's CDR3 is CASSIRQGLNTEAFF. As DNA, the CDR3 is TGCGCCAGCAGCATAAGACAGGGACTGAACACTGAAGCTTTCTTT. This chain links TRBV5-1 with TRBJ1-1; 7 bases line up with TRBD1. The junction had 6 bases not matched to a gene; V was cut back by 4 bases and J by 0 bases. Germline assignment: CDR1 SGHRS and CDR2 YFSETQ. The CDR3 is 15 residues long.

The genes are TRBV5-1 and TRBJ2-2, with TRBD2 identical over 7 bases. After removal of 1 base from V and 4 bases from J, the junction contained 7 bases not matched to a gene. Germline V gene lookup returns CDR1 SGHRS and CDR2 YFSETQ. The CDR3 is made up of 16 amino acids. The CDR3 nucleotides are TGCGCCAGCAGCTTGATCGCGGGGGTGAGCACCGGGGAGCTGTTTTTT. It codes for CASSLIAGVSTGELFF.

The CDR3 bases are TGTGCCAGCAGATACGGACAGCGCAACACTGAAGCTTTCTTT. Protein: CASRYGQRNTEAFF. The chain couples TRBV6-5 to TRBJ1-1; the D gene is possibly TRBD1 (6 bases). V was shortened by 6 bases and J by 2 bases, with 13 bases between the two germline ends. Per the germline V gene, CDR1 is MNHEY and CDR2 is SVGAGI. The CDR3 consists of 14 residues.

This chain joins TRBV20-1 and TRBJ2-5, with 9 positions matching TRBD2. The CDR3 consists of 14 residues. Trimming removed 3 bases from V and 2 bases from J; junction bases left unmatched: 4. The germline CDR1 and CDR2 sequences are DFQATT and SNEGSKA (reference sequence). The DNA for the CDR3 is TGCAGTGCTAGGGTAGCGGGGGTACAAGAGACCCAGTACTTC. Amino acid sequence: CSARVAGVQETQYF.